This is a list of T cell receptor beta chains from one sample in a study of OX40 agonist ivuxolimab in advanced cancers. Repertoires were generated with immunoSEQ multiplex PCR, while TCRdb's copy carries only in-frame clones and drops some. The sample yields 65,000 to 75,000 clones, more than 75% seen once. Sequences were derived from CD4+ or CD8+ T cells sorted from blood, sampled in a trial of the OX40 agonist ivuxolimab. These TCRs come from an adult with an advanced solid tumor such as melanoma, head and neck, liver or kidney cancer. CDR3s include the opening cysteine and the closing phenylalanine or tryptophan. D genes are given only for firm matches. Clone size is given for some rows only: seen once, a few or many times, or a class if the clone is expanded.

CDR3nt: TGTGCCACCAAGGAAACAGGATTCAGTGCGGTATATGGCTACACCTTC; CDR3aa: CATKETGFSAVYGYTF; len: 16; v_gene: TRBV2; d_gene: .; abundance: .; j_gene: TRBJ1-2
CDR3nt: TGTGCCAGCGGACCACAGGGCGTCACTGAAGCTTTCTTT; CDR3aa: CASGPQGVTEAFF; len: 13; v_gene: TRBV14; d_gene: .; abundance: once; j_gene: TRBJ1-1
CDR3nt: TGTGCCAGCAGCGTAGGGGCAGGGGGAACCAATGAGCAGTTCTTC; CDR3aa: CASSVGAGGTNEQFF; len: 15; v_gene: TRBV9; d_gene: TRBD1; abundance: .; j_gene: TRBJ2-1
CDR3nt: TGTGCCAGCAGTTTCCCCAGCCAAGCCGCGCTGACGCCCCAGCATTTT; CDR3aa: CASSFPSQAALTPQHF; len: 16; v_gene: TRBV28; d_gene: .; abundance: .; j_gene: TRBJ1-5
CDR3nt: TGTGCCAGCTCACTGACGGCGCCGTATGGCTACACCTTC; CDR3aa: CASSLTAPYGYTF; len: 13; v_gene: TRBV18; d_gene: .; abundance: few; j_gene: TRBJ1-2
CDR3nt: TGTGCCAGCAGTTCCCAACTTCCCTCAAGACTAGCGGGAGGCGAAAATGAGCAGTTCTTC; CDR3aa: CASSSQLPSRLAGGENEQFF; len: 20; v_gene: TRBV27; d_gene: TRBD2; abundance: .; j_gene: TRBJ2-1
CDR3nt: TGCGCCAGCAGCTTTCAGGCGGCAGGGACGAACACTGAAGCTTTCTTT; CDR3aa: CASSFQAAGTNTEAFF; len: 16; v_gene: TRBV5-1; d_gene: .; abundance: .; j_gene: TRBJ1-1
CDR3nt: TGTGCCAGCAGCTTAACCCCAGCGGGAGTTTACAATGAGCAGTTCTTC; CDR3aa: CASSLTPAGVYNEQFF; len: 16; v_gene: TRBV7-3; d_gene: TRBD2; abundance: .; j_gene: TRBJ2-1
CDR3nt: TGCGCCAGCAGCTTAGGGACTAGCGGTACCACAGATACGCAGTATTTT; CDR3aa: CASSLGTSGTTDTQYF; len: 16; v_gene: TRBV5-1; d_gene: TRBD2; abundance: .; j_gene: TRBJ2-3
CDR3nt: TGTGCCAGCATCGGACAGGGGGGATATGGCTACACCTTC; CDR3aa: CASIGQGGYGYTF; len: 13; v_gene: TRBV4-2; d_gene: TRBD1; abundance: .; j_gene: TRBJ1-2
CDR3nt: TGTGCCAGCACCACCTACGAGCAGTACTTC; CDR3aa: CASTTYEQYF; len: 10; v_gene: TRBV7-3; d_gene: .; abundance: .; j_gene: TRBJ2-7
CDR3nt: TGTGCCAGCAGCTTAGCGCCGGTTTCCTACAATGAGCAGTTCTTC; CDR3aa: CASSLAPVSYNEQFF; len: 15; v_gene: TRBV7-2; d_gene: .; abundance: once; j_gene: TRBJ2-1
CDR3nt: TGTGCCAGTAGCCTTGGACAGGGACGCAGAAACCAGCCCCAGCATTTT; CDR3aa: CASSLGQGRRNQPQHF; len: 16; v_gene: TRBV19; d_gene: TRBD1; abundance: .; j_gene: TRBJ1-5
CDR3nt: TGTGCCAGCCATTCGGGCAGGGGCTCCTACAATGAGCAGTTCTTC; CDR3aa: CASHSGRGSYNEQFF; len: 15; v_gene: TRBV25-1; d_gene: .; abundance: once; j_gene: TRBJ2-1
CDR3nt: TGTGCCAGCAGCCCGGGACAGGCCCTAGATGGCTACACCTTC; CDR3aa: CASSPGQALDGYTF; len: 14; v_gene: TRBV28; d_gene: TRBD1; abundance: .; j_gene: TRBJ1-2
CDR3nt: TGTGCCAGCAGCCAGTTAAGACAGGGCGGGGAAAAACTGTTTTTT; CDR3aa: CASSQLRQGGEKLFF; len: 15; v_gene: TRBV11-2; d_gene: TRBD1; abundance: .; j_gene: TRBJ1-4
CDR3nt: TGTGCCAGCAGCCGACAGGGTGGACGCGAGACCCAGTACTTC; CDR3aa: CASSRQGGRETQYF; len: 14; v_gene: TRBV9; d_gene: TRBD1; abundance: .; j_gene: TRBJ2-5
CDR3nt: TGTGCCAGTAGTAGGGGACTAGCGGGAGGAGGGCTGTTCTTC; CDR3aa: CASSRGLAGGGLFF; len: 14; v_gene: TRBV19; d_gene: TRBD2; abundance: .; j_gene: TRBJ2-1
CDR3nt: TGTGCCAGCAGCTATATGACAGCCGGGCTGAACACCGGGGAGCTGTTTTTT; CDR3aa: CASSYMTAGLNTGELFF; len: 17; v_gene: TRBV7-9; d_gene: .; abundance: .; j_gene: TRBJ2-2
CDR3nt: TGTGCCTGGAAACAGGGGTCTGCAACTAATGAAAAACTGTTTTTT; CDR3aa: CAWKQGSATNEKLFF; len: 15; v_gene: TRBV30; d_gene: TRBD1; abundance: .; j_gene: TRBJ1-4
CDR3nt: TGTGCCAGTAGTATTTGGGGACTAGCGGCCGAGCAGTACTTC; CDR3aa: CASSIWGLAAEQYF; len: 14; v_gene: TRBV19; d_gene: TRBD2; abundance: .; j_gene: TRBJ2-7
CDR3nt: TGCGCCAGCAGCCAAGATGCGGGAGGAAACACCATATATTTT; CDR3aa: CASSQDAGGNTIYF; len: 14; v_gene: TRBV4-3; d_gene: .; abundance: .; j_gene: TRBJ1-3
CDR3nt: TGCGCCAGCAGCTTGGCCAACGGACTAGCGGGAGAGAACACCGGGGAGCTGTTTTTT; CDR3aa: CASSLANGLAGENTGELFF; len: 19; v_gene: TRBV5-1; d_gene: TRBD2; abundance: .; j_gene: TRBJ2-2
CDR3nt: TGTGCCAGCACCCCGACCGCCGGGACAGGGTTAAGGGAGCAGTACTTC; CDR3aa: CASTPTAGTGLREQYF; len: 16; v_gene: TRBV28; d_gene: TRBD1; abundance: .; j_gene: TRBJ2-7
CDR3nt: TGTGCCAGCAGCTCCTGGGACAGGGGGCGGCAAGAGACCCAGTACTTC; CDR3aa: CASSSWDRGRQETQYF; len: 16; v_gene: TRBV5-6; d_gene: TRBD1; abundance: .; j_gene: TRBJ2-5
CDR3nt: TGTGCCACCAGCAGGCAAGAGACAGGTAGCACTGAAGCTTTCTTT; CDR3aa: CATSRQETGSTEAFF; len: 15; v_gene: TRBV15; d_gene: .; abundance: .; j_gene: TRBJ1-1
CDR3nt: TGTGCCAGCAGGGAGACAGGCCCCGCTAACTATGGCTACACCTTC; CDR3aa: CASRETGPANYGYTF; len: 15; v_gene: TRBV28; d_gene: .; abundance: .; j_gene: TRBJ1-2
CDR3nt: TGTGCCAGCAGCTTGGCCGGGACAGACCCGACCTACGAGCAGTACTTC; CDR3aa: CASSLAGTDPTYEQYF; len: 16; v_gene: TRBV5-5; d_gene: TRBD1; abundance: .; j_gene: TRBJ2-7
CDR3nt: TGCGCCAGCAGCCAGTCTTGGGGTGGAGGCAATCAGCCCCAGCATTTT; CDR3aa: CASSQSWGGGNQPQHF; len: 16; v_gene: TRBV4-3; d_gene: .; abundance: .; j_gene: TRBJ1-5
CDR3nt: TGTGCCACCAGCAGAGATGGGTCGCCCGGACAGGGTGATGAAAAACTGTTTTTT; CDR3aa: CATSRDGSPGQGDEKLFF; len: 18; v_gene: TRBV15; d_gene: TRBD1; abundance: .; j_gene: TRBJ1-4
CDR3nt: TGCGCCAGCAGCCCAATCGGACAGGGGCGAACAGATACGCAGTATTTT; CDR3aa: CASSPIGQGRTDTQYF; len: 16; v_gene: TRBV5-1; d_gene: TRBD1; abundance: .; j_gene: TRBJ2-3
CDR3nt: TGTGCCAGCAGCTTGCGGGGAGATGACTACGAGCAGTACTTC; CDR3aa: CASSLRGDDYEQYF; len: 14; v_gene: TRBV5-6; d_gene: .; abundance: .; j_gene: TRBJ2-7
CDR3nt: TGTGCCAGCAGCTTAGGACTAGCGGCTTCAGATACGCAGTATTTT; CDR3aa: CASSLGLAASDTQYF; len: 15; v_gene: TRBV11-3; d_gene: TRBD2; abundance: .; j_gene: TRBJ2-3
CDR3nt: TGCAGCGTTGCGGGGATAGCGGGAGGCCCTAGCACAGATACGCAGTATTTT; CDR3aa: CSVAGIAGGPSTDTQYF; len: 17; v_gene: TRBV29-1; d_gene: TRBD2; abundance: .; j_gene: TRBJ2-3
CDR3nt: TGTGCCAGCGGTAGGTCGGGGACTGAAGCTTTCTTT; CDR3aa: CASGRSGTEAFF; len: 12; v_gene: TRBV6-5; d_gene: .; abundance: .; j_gene: TRBJ1-1
CDR3nt: TGCGCCAGCAGGCCTACCGGGACTAGCGGAAACGAGCAGTACTTC; CDR3aa: CASRPTGTSGNEQYF; len: 15; v_gene: TRBV10-1; d_gene: TRBD2; abundance: .; j_gene: TRBJ2-7
CDR3nt: TGTGCCAGCAGTGTCGGGGCCAAAAACATTCAGTACTTC; CDR3aa: CASSVGAKNIQYF; len: 13; v_gene: TRBV2; d_gene: .; abundance: .; j_gene: TRBJ2-4
CDR3nt: TGTGCCAGCAGCTTGAACGTCCCTAACTATGGCTACACCTTC; CDR3aa: CASSLNVPNYGYTF; len: 14; v_gene: TRBV5-8; d_gene: .; abundance: .; j_gene: TRBJ1-2
CDR3nt: TGTGCCAGTAGTACCCAGGGACTACCCCACTACAATGAGCAGTTCTTC; CDR3aa: CASSTQGLPHYNEQFF; len: 16; v_gene: TRBV19; d_gene: TRBD2; abundance: .; j_gene: TRBJ2-1
CDR3nt: TGTGCCAGCTCACCACCCGTAGCGGGAGCCTCCAATGAGCAGTTCTTC; CDR3aa: CASSPPVAGASNEQFF; len: 16; v_gene: TRBV18; d_gene: TRBD2; abundance: .; j_gene: TRBJ2-1
CDR3nt: TGTGCCAGCAGCGTATCCCCCGGGACTAGCAGCAGGAATGAGCAGTTCTTC; CDR3aa: CASSVSPGTSSRNEQFF; len: 17; v_gene: TRBV9; d_gene: TRBD2; abundance: .; j_gene: TRBJ2-1
CDR3nt: TGTGCCAGCGGTCCGACAGGGGGCGACGAGCAGTACTTC; CDR3aa: CASGPTGGDEQYF; len: 13; v_gene: TRBV11-3; d_gene: TRBD1; abundance: .; j_gene: TRBJ2-7
CDR3nt: TGTGCCAGCAGGCCGGGGGCACCTAGGAAAGCTTTCTTT; CDR3aa: CASRPGAPRKAFF; len: 13; v_gene: TRBV6-5; d_gene: .; abundance: .; j_gene: TRBJ1-1
CDR3nt: TGCGCCAGCAGCCAAGATCCTGGGACAGGGGGGAATGAAAAACTGTTTTTT; CDR3aa: CASSQDPGTGGNEKLFF; len: 17; v_gene: TRBV4-1; d_gene: TRBD1; abundance: .; j_gene: TRBJ1-4
CDR3nt: TGTGCCAGCAGTTCCCCGACAGGGGTGAACACTGAAGCTTTCTTT; CDR3aa: CASSSPTGVNTEAFF; len: 15; v_gene: TRBV6-5; d_gene: TRBD1; abundance: .; j_gene: TRBJ1-1
CDR3nt: TGTGCCAGCAGCACCGGGACAGGGAGGTACGAGCAGTACTTC; CDR3aa: CASSTGTGRYEQYF; len: 14; v_gene: TRBV9; d_gene: TRBD1; abundance: once; j_gene: TRBJ2-7
CDR3nt: TGCGCCAGCAGCCAATCCGGGACTACCTCCTACGAGCAGTACTTC; CDR3aa: CASSQSGTTSYEQYF; len: 15; v_gene: TRBV4-1; d_gene: TRBD2; abundance: .; j_gene: TRBJ2-7
CDR3nt: TGTGCCAGCAGCTTAAGGGGGACGACCGGGGAGCTGTTTTTT; CDR3aa: CASSLRGTTGELFF; len: 14; v_gene: TRBV5-6; d_gene: .; abundance: .; j_gene: TRBJ2-2
CDR3nt: TGTGCCAGCTCGCCTACGTGGGGCGCCCCCGGCAATGAGCAGTTCTTC; CDR3aa: CASSPTWGAPGNEQFF; len: 16; v_gene: TRBV18; d_gene: .; abundance: .; j_gene: TRBJ2-1
CDR3nt: TGTGCCAGCAGCCCGGAGGACCGAATGGGGGAGCAGTACTTC; CDR3aa: CASSPEDRMGEQYF; len: 14; v_gene: TRBV7-8; d_gene: .; abundance: .; j_gene: TRBJ2-7